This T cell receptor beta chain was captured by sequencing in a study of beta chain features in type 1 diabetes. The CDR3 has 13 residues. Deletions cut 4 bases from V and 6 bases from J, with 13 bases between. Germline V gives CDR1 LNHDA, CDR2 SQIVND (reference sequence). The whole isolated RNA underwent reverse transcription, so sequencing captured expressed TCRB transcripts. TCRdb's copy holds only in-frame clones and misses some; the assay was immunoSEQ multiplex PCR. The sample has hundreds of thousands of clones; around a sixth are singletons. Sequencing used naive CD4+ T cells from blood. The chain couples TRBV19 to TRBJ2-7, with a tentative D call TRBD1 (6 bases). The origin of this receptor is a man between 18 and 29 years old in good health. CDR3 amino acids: CASSNPGVVEQYF. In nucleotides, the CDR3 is TGTGCCAGTAGTAATCCAGGGGTCGTCGAGCAGTACTTC.